This TCR beta chain was identified in a study of identical twins. Whole-study findings and limits: Abundant cord blood beta clonotypes carried fewer insertions; memory repertoires showed none.

About this clonotype itself: The antigen remains undetermined.

TCRdb processed the 5' RACE reads anew with MiXCR; each CDR3 protein has one entry. The sample holds 430,000 or so distinct CDR3 sequences, 24% seen once. CDR3 length equals 18 residues. V lost 1 base to trimming and J lost 11 bases, with 27 bases between them. Germline V gene sequence: CDR1 SGHTA, CDR2 FQGNSA. The data also belong to a second study, concerning T cells expressing NK-cell markers. That paper states: Out of eight donors sequenced, seven tested HCMV-seropositive and the remaining one seronegative.

The origin of this receptor is a woman aged 18-30 years in good health. Sequenced input: CD4+ T cells sorted from blood. The chain joins TRBV7-2 to TRBJ2-1; D remains unclear. This CDR3 reads CASSLVAGSRDPRGKQFF. CDR3 bases: TGTGCCAGCAGCTTAGTCGCCGGGTCCAGAGACCCCCGAGGAAAGCAGTTCTTC.